Below are 21 T cell receptor beta chains sequenced from a single sample in a study of control samples from healthy donors and cancer patients. Sequencing was performed with immunoSEQ multiplex PCR; in TCRdb, only in-frame clones are kept and a portion is missing. The data hold almost 85,000 clones, with roughly 94% observed a single time. The sample comprised blood. All receptors derive from a woman aged 18-29 years in good health.

The rearrangement links TRBV19 to TRBJ2-5; D may be TRBD1 (6 bases). The germline V gene has CDR1 LNHDA and CDR2 SQIVND (reference sequence). Deletions cut 3 bases from V and 0 bases from J, with 14 bases between. CDR3 length equals 16 residues. The CDR3 here is CASSISDSRYQETQYF. DNA for the CDR3: TGTGCCAGTAGTATTTCGGACAGCCGATACCAAGAGACCCAGTACTTC.

This clone was counted a single time. This chain links TRBV3-1 (or the pseudogene TRBV3-2) with TRBJ2-3; D possibly corresponds to TRBD2 (6 bases). Deletions cut 1 base from V and 3 bases from J, with 11 bases between. The CDR3 covers 15 residues. CDR1 LGHDT and CDR2 YNNKEL come from the germline V gene (reference sequence). This CDR3 is CASSQVRERTDTQYF. As DNA, the CDR3 is TGTGCCAGCAGCCAAGTTCGGGAGAGGACAGATACGCAGTATTTT.

The chain links TRBV5-1 to TRBJ1-1; the D gene is possibly TRBD1 (5 bases). Trimming removed 4 bases from V and 2 bases from J, with 12 bases in between. CDR1 is SGHRS and CDR2 is YFSETQ in the germline V gene. CDR3 size: 14 residues. The CDR3 reads CASSPDRPNTEAFF. The CDR3 bases are TGCGCCAGCAGCCCCGACAGACCAAACACTGAAGCTTTCTTT. Filled out from reference TRBV5-1 and TRBJ1-1, the complete variable domain reads KAGVTQTPRYLIKTRGQQVTLSCSPISGHRSVSWYQQTPGQGLQFLFEYFSETQRNKGNFPGRFSGRQFSNSRSEMNVSTLELGDSALYLCASSPDRPNTEAFFGQGTRLTVV.

In nucleotides, the CDR3 is TGTGCCAGCAGTGGGGACAGGGTAACGTCGGGGGAGCTGTTTTTT. The encoded protein is CASSGDRVTSGELFF. The gene calls are TRBV9 and TRBJ2-2; TRBD1 agrees at 9 bases. The CDR3 has 15 amino acids. Germline values: CDR1 SGDLS, CDR2 YYNGEE. The ends lost 5 bases at V and 8 bases at J; junction bases unmatched: 10.

This clone has a single count. Here the CDR3 DNA reads TGTGCCAGCAGCCCAGAAAGTGGGAACACTGAAGCTTTCTTT. This encodes CASSPESGNTEAFF. The chain employs TRBV7-8 and TRBJ1-1, with D hard to call. The V end lost 5 bases, the J end lost 1 base, and 11 bases lay between the germline ends. Germline V gene lookup returns CDR1 SGHVS and CDR2 FQNEAQ. The CDR3 is 14 residues long.

The V gene is TRBV2, the J gene TRBJ1-2, with 7 nucleotides matching TRBD1. The CDR3 sequence is 14 residues long. The germline V gene encodes CDR1 SNHLY and CDR2 FYNNEI. With V trimmed by 6 bases and J by 2 bases, 6 bases remained unmatched. The CDR3 spells CASRGDSENYGYTF. In nucleotides, the CDR3 is TGTGCCAGCAGGGGGGACAGTGAAAACTATGGCTACACCTTC.

The rearrangement uses TRBV29-1 and TRBJ1-5; TRBD1 aligns across 8 bases. The ends lost 6 bases at V and 6 bases at J; junction bases unmatched: 10. The CDR3 length is 14 residues. Germline V gene data show CDR1 as SQVTM and CDR2 as ANQGSEA. This CDR3 reads CSVRTQGARQPQHF. CDR3 nucleotides: TGCAGCGTCCGAACCCAGGGGGCACGTCAGCCCCAGCATTTT.

The chain employs TRBV28 and TRBJ1-6; D is undetermined. The V end was cut by 8 bases, the J end by 5 bases, with 7 bases between. CDR3 length: 12 amino acids. Germline V lookup: CDR1 MDHEN, CDR2 SYDVKM. The DNA of the CDR3 is TGTGCCAGCCGGACCAATAATTCACCCCTCCACTTT. It yields the protein CASRTNNSPLHF.

This rearrangement joins TRBV10-3 to TRBJ1-4; tentatively, D is TRBD1 (5 bases). The V gene's germline CDR1 is ENHRY and CDR2 SYGVKD. This CDR3 contains 14 residues. The V end was cut by 2 bases, the J end by 8 bases, with 12 bases between. CDR3 bases: TGTGCCATCAGTGAGGAGGGGCTTTGGGAAAAACTGTTTTTT. Translated: CAISEEGLWEKLFF.

The CDR3 protein is CASSTGTDVYGYTF. DNA for the CDR3: TGTGCCAGTAGCACCGGGACAGACGTCTATGGCTACACCTTC. V gene TRBV19 combines with J gene TRBJ1-2; 7 nucleotides agree with TRBD1. The V gene end was trimmed by 6 bases and the J gene end by 4 bases; junction bases not matched to a gene: 8. CDR1 and CDR2 (germline): LNHDA, SQIVND (reference sequence). The length of the CDR3 is 14 residues.

The chain recombines TRBV5-1 with TRBJ1-1, with a weak D call TRBD1 (6 bases). V lost 0 bases and J 5 bases, leaving 8 bases between the germline ends. The CDR3 has 13 residues. From germline, CDR1 is SGHRS and CDR2 YFSETQ. In DNA, the CDR3 is TGCGCCAGCAGCTTGGAGAGGGGGACTGAAGCTTTCTTT. As protein: CASSLERGTEAFF.

The chain combines TRBV6-5 with TRBJ1-6; no firm D call. V was clipped by 0 bases and J by 5 bases, with 11 bases between them. Germline CDR1 reads MNHEY; CDR2 reads SVGAGI. This CDR3 spans 16 amino acids. The CDR3 coding sequence is TGTGCCAGCAGTTACTCGACTGTTAACAATAATTCACCCCTCCACTTT. Translating gives CASSYSTVNNNSPLHF.

The rearrangement joins TRBV3-1 (or the pseudogene TRBV3-2) to TRBJ1-5, with a weak D call TRBD1 (5 bases). Germline V CDR1 and CDR2: LGHDT, YNNKEL (reference sequence). With 8 bases removed from V and 2 bases from J, the gap between germline ends came to 13 bases. The CDR3 spans 14 residues. In DNA form, the CDR3 reads TGTGCCAGCCCAGGCTTAGGGGGCAATCAGCCCCAGCATTTT. Amino acids: CASPGLGGNQPQHF.

This clone came up once. The chain has TRBV7-3 and TRBJ2-7, with a possible D match to TRBD2 (6 bases). V lost 9 bases and J 3 bases, leaving 15 bases between the germline ends. The CDR3 runs 13 residues. The germline V gene encodes CDR1 SGHTA and CDR2 FQGTGA. The CDR3 here is CASSRDSYYEQYF. DNA for the CDR3: TGTGCCAGTTCCCGGGACTCTTACTACGAGCAGTACTTC.

This clone was counted once. The chain employs TRBV7-9 and TRBJ1-4, with TRBD1 identical over 12 bases. The CDR3 spans 17 residues. CDR1 is SEHNR and CDR2 is FQNEAQ in the germline V gene (reference sequence). The ends lost 8 bases at V and 6 bases at J; junction bases unmatched: 13. DNA for the CDR3: TGTGCCAGCCGAGGATCCGGGACAGGGGGCTTCCATGAAAAACTGTTTTTT. It yields the protein CASRGSGTGGFHEKLFF.

The V gene is TRBV5-6, the J gene TRBJ1-6; D might be TRBD1 (6 bases). The CDR3 consists of 15 residues. V was pared by 4 bases and J by 3 bases, with 11 bases between. The germline CDR1 and CDR2 sequences are SGHDT and YYEEEE. In DNA, the CDR3 is TGTGCCAGCAGCGATACAGGGTTCTATAATTCACCCCTCCACTTT. Its protein is CASSDTGFYNSPLHF.

This chain joins TRBV24-1 and TRBJ1-2, with D tentatively TRBD1 (5 bases). Germline values: CDR1 KGHDR, CDR2 SFDVKD. V was clipped by 3 bases and J by 4 bases, with 23 bases between them. The CDR3 has 18 amino acids. The CDR3 here is CATSDPAQIGGGSYGYTF. CDR3 coding DNA: TGTGCCACCAGTGATCCGGCACAGATCGGGGGGGGAAGCTATGGCTACACCTTC.

The V and J genes are TRBV14 and TRBJ1-2; a weak D match, TRBD1 (6 bases). The CDR3 has 14 amino acids. Looked up from germline, CDR1 is SGHDN and CDR2 is FVKESK. V lost 3 bases and J lost 5, with 13 bases in between. The CDR3 here is CASSHLQGSYGYTF. The CDR3 DNA is TGTGCCAGCAGCCACCTACAGGGTTCTTATGGCTACACCTTC.

V gene TRBV6-5 combines with J gene TRBJ1-5; 8 bases fit TRBD1. This CDR3 comprises 14 residues. Looked up from germline, CDR1 is MNHEY and CDR2 is SVGAGI. The V and J ends lost 5 bases and 6 bases, in that order; junction bases with no gene match: 6. The CDR3 DNA is TGTGCCAGCAGTACCAGGACAGGGAGTCAGCCCCAGCATTTT. Translating gives CASSTRTGSQPQHF.

This rearrangement joins TRBV9 to TRBJ1-5; 11 nucleotides align to TRBD1. The CDR3 has 16 amino acids. With 3 bases clipped from V and 7 bases from J, the junction kept 9 bases outside the gene matches. The V gene's germline CDR1 is SGDLS and CDR2 YYNGEE. For the CDR3, the DNA is TGTGCCAGCAGCGCCGGGGACAGGGGGTCAGCACAGCCCCAGCATTTT. It yields the protein CASSAGDRGSAQPQHF.

This sequence joins TRBV7-8 and TRBJ2-3, with TRBD1 matching 9 bases. This CDR3 comprises 18 residues. Trimming took 1 base from V and 6 from J; bases not matched to a gene: 14. Germline CDR1 reads SGHVS; CDR2 reads FQNEAQ. CDR3 sequence: CASSLEAGTGSFRDTQYF. The CDR3 DNA follows: TGTGCCAGCAGCTTAGAAGCAGGGACAGGGTCGTTTCGGGATACGCAGTATTTT.